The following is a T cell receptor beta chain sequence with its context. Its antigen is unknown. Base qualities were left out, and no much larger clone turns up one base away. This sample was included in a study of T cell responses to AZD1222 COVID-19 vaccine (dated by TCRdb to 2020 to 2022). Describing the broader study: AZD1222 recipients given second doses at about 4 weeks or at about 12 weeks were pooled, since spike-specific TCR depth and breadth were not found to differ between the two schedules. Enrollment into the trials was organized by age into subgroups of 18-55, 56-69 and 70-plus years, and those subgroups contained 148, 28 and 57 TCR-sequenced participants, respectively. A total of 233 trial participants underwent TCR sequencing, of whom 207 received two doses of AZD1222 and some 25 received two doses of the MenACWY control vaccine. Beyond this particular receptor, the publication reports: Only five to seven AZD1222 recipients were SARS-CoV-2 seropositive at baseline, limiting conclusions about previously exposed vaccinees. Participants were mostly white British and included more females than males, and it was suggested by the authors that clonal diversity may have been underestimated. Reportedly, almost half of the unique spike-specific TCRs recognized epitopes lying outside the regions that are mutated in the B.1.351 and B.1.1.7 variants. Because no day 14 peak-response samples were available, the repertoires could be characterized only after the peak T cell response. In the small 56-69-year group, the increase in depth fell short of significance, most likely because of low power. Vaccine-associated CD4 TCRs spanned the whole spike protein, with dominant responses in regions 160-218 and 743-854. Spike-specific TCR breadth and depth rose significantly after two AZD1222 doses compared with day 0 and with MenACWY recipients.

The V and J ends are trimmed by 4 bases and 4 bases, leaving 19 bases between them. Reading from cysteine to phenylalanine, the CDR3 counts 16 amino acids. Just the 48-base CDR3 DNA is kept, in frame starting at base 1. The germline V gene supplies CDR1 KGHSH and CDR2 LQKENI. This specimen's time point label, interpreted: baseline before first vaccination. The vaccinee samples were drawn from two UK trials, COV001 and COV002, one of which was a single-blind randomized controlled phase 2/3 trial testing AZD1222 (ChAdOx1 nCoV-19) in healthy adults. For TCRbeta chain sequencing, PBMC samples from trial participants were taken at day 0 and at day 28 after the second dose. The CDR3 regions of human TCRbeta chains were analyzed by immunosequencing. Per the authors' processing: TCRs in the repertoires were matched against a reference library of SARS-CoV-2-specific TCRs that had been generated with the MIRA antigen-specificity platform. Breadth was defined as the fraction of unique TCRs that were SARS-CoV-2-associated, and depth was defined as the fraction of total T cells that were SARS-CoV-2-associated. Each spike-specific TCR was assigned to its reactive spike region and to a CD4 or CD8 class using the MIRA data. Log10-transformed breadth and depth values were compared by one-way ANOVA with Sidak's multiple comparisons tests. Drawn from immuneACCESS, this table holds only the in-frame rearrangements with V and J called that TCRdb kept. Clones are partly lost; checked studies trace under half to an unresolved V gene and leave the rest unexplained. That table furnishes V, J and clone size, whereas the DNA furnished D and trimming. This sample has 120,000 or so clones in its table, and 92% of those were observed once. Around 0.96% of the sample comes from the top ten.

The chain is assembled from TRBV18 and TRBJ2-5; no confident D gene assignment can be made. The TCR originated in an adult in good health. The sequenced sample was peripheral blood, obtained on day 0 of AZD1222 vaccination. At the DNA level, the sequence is TGTGCCAGCTCACTCGACCTATTGTTCAAGCGAGAGACCCAGTACTTC. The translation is CASSLDLLFKRETQYF.